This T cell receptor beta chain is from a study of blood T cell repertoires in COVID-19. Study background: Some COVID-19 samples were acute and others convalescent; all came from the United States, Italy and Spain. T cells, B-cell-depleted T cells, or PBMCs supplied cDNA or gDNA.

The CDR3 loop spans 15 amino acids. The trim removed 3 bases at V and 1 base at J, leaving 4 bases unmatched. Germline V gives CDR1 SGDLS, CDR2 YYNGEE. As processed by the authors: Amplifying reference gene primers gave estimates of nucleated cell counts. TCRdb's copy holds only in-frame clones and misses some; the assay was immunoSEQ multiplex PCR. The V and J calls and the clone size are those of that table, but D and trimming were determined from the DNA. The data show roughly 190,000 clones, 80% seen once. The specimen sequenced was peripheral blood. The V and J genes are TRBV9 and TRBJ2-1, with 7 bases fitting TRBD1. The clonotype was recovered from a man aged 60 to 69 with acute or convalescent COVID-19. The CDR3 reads CASSATGSSYNEQFF. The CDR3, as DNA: TGTGCCAGCAGCGCGACAGGGTCGTCCTACAATGAGCAGTTCTTC.